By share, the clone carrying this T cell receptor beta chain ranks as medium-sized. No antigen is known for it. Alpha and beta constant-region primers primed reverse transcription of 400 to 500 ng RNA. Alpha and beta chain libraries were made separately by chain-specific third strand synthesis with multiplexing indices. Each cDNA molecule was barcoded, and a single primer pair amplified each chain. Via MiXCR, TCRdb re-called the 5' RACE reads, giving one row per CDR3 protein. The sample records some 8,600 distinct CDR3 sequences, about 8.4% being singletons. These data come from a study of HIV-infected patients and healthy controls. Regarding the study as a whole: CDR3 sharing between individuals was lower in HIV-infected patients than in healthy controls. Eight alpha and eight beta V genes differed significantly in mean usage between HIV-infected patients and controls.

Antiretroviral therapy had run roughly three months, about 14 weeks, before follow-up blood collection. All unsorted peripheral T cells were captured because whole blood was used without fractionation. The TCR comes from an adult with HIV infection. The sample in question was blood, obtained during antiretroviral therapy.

CDR3 sequence (DNA): TGTGCCAGCAGTAACATTCAAAAGGGATTTTCACCCCTCCACTTT. It yields the protein CASSNIQKGFSPLHF. This chain joins TRBV27 and TRBJ1-6, with unresolved D. Germline CDR1 reads MNHEY; CDR2 reads SMNVEV (reference sequence). This CDR3 spans 15 amino acids. V was trimmed by 5 bases and J by 9 bases, leaving 17 bases between them.